This T cell receptor beta chain emerged from a study of control samples from healthy donors and cancer patients. The CDR3 loop spans 18 amino acids. Trimming took off 7 bases at V and 0 bases at J, with 24 bases between the two ends. Germline V CDR1 and CDR2: KGHDR, SFDVKD. Libraries were prepared by immunoSEQ multiplex PCR; TCRdb keeps only in-frame clonotypes and omits some of them. Among 150,000 or so clones listed, about 86% were seen once. The sequenced sample consisted of blood. This sequence joins TRBV24-1 and TRBJ2-7; maybe TRBD1 (6 bases). The receptor comes from a woman in her 30s in good health. The CDR3 here is CATRGTYGVLDVSYEQYV. The CDR3 DNA sequence: TGTGCCACCAGAGGGACATACGGAGTCTTGGACGTCTCCTACGAGCAGTACGTC.